What follows is one T cell receptor (beta chain) and its context. What it binds is not known. This sample was taken from a study of T cell responses to AZD1222 COVID-19 vaccine. Repertoires were generated with immunoSEQ multiplex PCR, while TCRdb's copy carries only in-frame clones and drops some. The sample carries tens of thousands of clones, 65% to 85% recorded once. Overall study findings and caveats: Spike as a whole was targeted by vaccine-associated CD4 TCRs, dominant at 160-218 and 743-854. The donor cohort was predominantly white British with a female majority, and clonal diversity may have been underestimated. The study reported that nearly half of spike-specific TCRs target unmutated variant regions.

The V gene lost 10 bases and the J gene lost 0 bases, with 13 bases spanning the gap. The germline V gene encodes CDR1 SEHNR and CDR2 FQNEAQ (reference sequence). The CDR3 contains 15 residues. The chain has TRBV7-9 and TRBJ1-6; TRBD1 might be the D (5 bases). This sequence originates from an adult in good health. The specimen was peripheral blood, collected on day 0 of AZD1222 vaccination. The CDR3 sequence is CATGTASSYNSPLHF. DNA for the CDR3: TGTGCCACCGGGACCGCTAGCTCCTATAATTCACCCCTCCACTTT.